Listed below are T cell receptor beta chains from one sample, sequenced in a study of blood T cell repertoires in COVID-19. Profiled with immunoSEQ multiplex PCR; TCRdb holds only in-frame clones, not every one. The sample yields about 170,000 clones, approximately 90% seen once. The sequencing sample was made of peripheral blood. The receptors derive from a young man with active or convalescent COVID-19. The CDR3 runs from the conserved cysteine through the conserved F or W. The D gene is left open where the match is weak. Not every row has a clone size; where given, it reads once, few, many or a size class.

j_gene | d_gene | v_gene | abundance | CDR3nt | CDR3aa
TRBJ1-5 | . | TRBV7-2 | . | TGTGCCAGCAGCTTCCGGGGGGGCAATCAGCCCCAGCATTTT | CASSFRGGNQPQHF
TRBJ1-1 | . | TRBV4-1 | once | TGCGCCAGCAGCCAAGATGGGCCGGGAGTTAACACTGAAGCTTTCTTT | CASSQDGPGVNTEAFF
TRBJ2-2 | TRBD1 | TRBV25-1 | once | TGTGCCAGCAGCCCTTGGACAGGGGACATCGGGGAGCTGTTTTTT | CASSPWTGDIGELFF
TRBJ2-7 | TRBD1 | TRBV10-3 | . | TGTGCCATCAGCGGTCTTGTGGACAGGGGAGTCGAGCAGTACTTC | CAISGLVDRGVEQYF
TRBJ1-6 | TRBD1 | TRBV18 | . | TGTGCCAGCTCACCCCGTCGACAGGGGGAAAATTCACCCCTCCACTTT | CASSPRRQGENSPLHF
TRBJ2-2 | TRBD2 | TRBV27 | . | TGTGCCAGTTCAGGACTAGCGGGGGCGAACGCCGGGGAGCTGTTTTTT | CASSGLAGANAGELFF
TRBJ1-5 | TRBD1 | TRBV2 | . | TGTGCCAGCACCCCGGGACAGGGCGGTCAGCCCCAGCATTTT | CASTPGQGGQPQHF
TRBJ2-2 | TRBD1 | TRBV4-2 | . | TGTGCCAGCAGCCAAGTCGGGCCGGGACAGGGGGTTAACGGGGAGCTGTTTTTT | CASSQVGPGQGVNGELFF
TRBJ1-1 | . | TRBV30 | . | TGTGCCTGGCGTGGCGTGGTCCCGAGGCGAGCTTTCTTT | CAWRGVVPRRAFF
TRBJ1-4 | . | TRBV2 | . | TGTGCCAGTTCCCTGACACGTGAAAAACTGTTTTTT | CASSLTREKLFF
TRBJ2-7 | TRBD1 | TRBV2 | . | TGTGCCAGCAGTAAGGAACAGGGGGCGTACGAGCAGTACTTC | CASSKEQGAYEQYF
TRBJ1-5 | . | TRBV15 | . | TGTGCCACCAGCAGAGATCGCGGTAGCAATCAGCCCCAGCATTTT | CATSRDRGSNQPQHF
TRBJ1-1 | TRBD1 | TRBV24-1 | . | TGTGCCACCAGTGAAGCCCGGACAGGGGGCGAGGTAGCTTTCTTT | CATSEARTGGEVAFF
TRBJ1-1 | TRBD1 | TRBV27 | once | TGTGCCAGCAGGTGGACAGGGACTCACACTGAAGCTTTCTTT | CASRWTGTHTEAFF
TRBJ1-2 | TRBD1 | TRBV7-2 | once | TGTGCCAGCAGCCCAACAGGGGAATCTGGCTACACCTTC | CASSPTGESGYTF
TRBJ1-1 | . | TRBV2 | . | TGTGCCAGCATCAGGGTAATCATAAACACTGAAGCTTTCTTT | CASIRVIINTEAFF
TRBJ2-7 | . | TRBV10-3 | . | TGTGCCATCGGAGACCCGTTATCCGAAGAGTACTTC | CAIGDPLSEEYF
TRBJ2-1 | TRBD2 | TRBV4-1 | . | TGCGCCAGCAGCCCCACCGGACCGGGGGGCTACAATGAGCAGTTCTTC | CASSPTGPGGYNEQFF
TRBJ2-1 | TRBD2 | TRBV7-9 | . | TGTGCCAGCAGCTCGGACTTCGGGAGGAATGAGCAGTTCTTC | CASSSDFGRNEQFF
TRBJ2-3 | TRBD2 | TRBV7-6 | . | TGTGCCAGCAGCTTCACTAGCGGGGGGGCTGTGGACACAGATACGCAGTATTTT | CASSFTSGGAVDTDTQYF
TRBJ1-1 | . | TRBV24-1 | . | TGTGCCACCAGTGACGGGTTGGGAGCTTTCTTT | CATSDGLGAFF
TRBJ2-7 | . | TRBV15 | few | TGTGCCACCGGACAGTTCTTGGACGAGCAGTACTTC | CATGQFLDEQYF
TRBJ1-1 | . | TRBV11-3 | . | TGTGCCAGCACTGGGGGGTCTCGCTATGAAGCTTTCTTT | CASTGGSRYEAFF
TRBJ1-5 | TRBD1 | TRBV3-1/TRBV3-2 | few | TGTGCCAGCAGCCAAGGGACAGGGGCTAGCAATCAGCCCCAGCATTTT | CASSQGTGASNQPQHF